The present TCR beta chain was sequenced within a study of CD4 T cells in relation to SARS-CoV-2 and coronaviruses. Comments on this clone: Its antigen remains unidentified.

TCRdb's table, derived via immunoSEQ multiplex PCR, lists solely in-frame clones and lacks some. The sample has around 31,000 clones; around 72% are singletons. Unexposed donor CD4+ T cells date from 2011-2018, before the COVID-19 pandemic. CD4+ T cells were isolated from the cells after 10 days of culture. Cultures received half-medium IL-2 refreshes on days 3 and 7. This CDR3 contains 18 residues. V was cut by 0 bases and J by 0 bases, with 15 bases left in between. Germline CDR1 is SGHTA and CDR2 is FQGNSA. Sequencing was done on a sample of CD4+ T cells from PBMCs, cultured in vitro. This TCR derives from a human donor in good health. V usage is TRBV7-2 and J usage is TRBJ2-1, with D perhaps TRBD2 (6 bases). This CDR3 is CASSLATLARSSYNEQFF. The CDR3 bases are TGTGCCAGCAGCTTAGCCACTCTAGCGAGAAGCTCCTACAATGAGCAGTTCTTC.